What follows are 2 T cell receptor beta chains derived from one specimen sequenced in a study of human CD8 memory T cell subsets. TCR beta was sequenced from UMI-tagged 5' RACE libraries. Using the 5' RACE reads, TCRdb records one entry per CDR3 protein without DNA. This sample carries roughly 16,000 distinct CDR3 sequences, with approximately 6.1% going to the ten biggest clones. Source material: CD8+ stem-like memory T cells (TSCM and TCM) sorted from PBMCs. Subset here: stem-like memory CD8 T cells (TSTEM), CCR7+ PD-1- TIGIT-. The source is a human donor in good health.

This clonotype is called medium-sized based on its frequency. This chain connects TRBV7-2 to TRBJ2-7. CDR1 is SGHTA, CDR2 FQGNSA, per germline. The length of the CDR3 is 12 residues. CDR3 sequence: CASSLGSYEQYF.

By frequency, this clonotype is medium-sized. The chain employs TRBV28 and TRBJ1-1; the D gene TCRdb calls, TRBD1, cannot be checked with no DNA. Germline V gives CDR1 MDHEN, CDR2 SYDVKM. This CDR3 has 14 residues. CDR3 loop: CASSLTRGNTEAFF.